This TCR beta chain was sequenced in a study of T cell repertoires in cytomegalovirus infection. Study-wide background: Recently identified HLA-C-restricted CMV epitopes and well-studied HLA-B-restricted CMV epitopes were used by the study.

Findings and caveats of the study: Summed public TCR beta family frequency identified CMV carriers bearing the relevant HLA. Clonotype analysis showed dominance of the ex vivo response by HLA-C-restricted CMV-specific TCR beta clonotypes.

With respect to this clonotype: The target antigen is unknown.

One entry per CDR3 protein results from TCRdb running MiXCR on the reads. The sample lists 370,000 or so distinct CDR3 sequences; about 35% were seen once. Trimming cost V 1 base and J 11 bases; bases outside gene matches: 7. CDR1 SGHTA and CDR2 FQGNSA come from the germline V gene. The CDR3 consists of 13 residues. The specimen comprised cultured PBMCs, sampled from culture after CMV antigen stimulation. The receptor's source is a human donor in good health (CMV status not recorded). Some clones in this sample may be carry-over from other donors' samples. The chain couples TRBV7-2 to TRBJ1-1, with 7 bases identical to TRBD1. CDR3 sequence (DNA): TGTGCCAGCAGCTTAGGAGACAGGGTGGAGGCTTTCTTT. Translated: CASSLGDRVEAFF. The variable domain in full, with the rest retrieved from reference TRBV7-2 and TRBJ1-1, is GAGVSQSPSNKVTEKGKDVELRCDPISGHTALYWYRQSLGQGLEFLIYFQGNSAPDKSGLPSDRFSAERTGGSVSTLTIQRTQQEDSAVYLCASSLGDRVEAFFGQGTRLTVV.